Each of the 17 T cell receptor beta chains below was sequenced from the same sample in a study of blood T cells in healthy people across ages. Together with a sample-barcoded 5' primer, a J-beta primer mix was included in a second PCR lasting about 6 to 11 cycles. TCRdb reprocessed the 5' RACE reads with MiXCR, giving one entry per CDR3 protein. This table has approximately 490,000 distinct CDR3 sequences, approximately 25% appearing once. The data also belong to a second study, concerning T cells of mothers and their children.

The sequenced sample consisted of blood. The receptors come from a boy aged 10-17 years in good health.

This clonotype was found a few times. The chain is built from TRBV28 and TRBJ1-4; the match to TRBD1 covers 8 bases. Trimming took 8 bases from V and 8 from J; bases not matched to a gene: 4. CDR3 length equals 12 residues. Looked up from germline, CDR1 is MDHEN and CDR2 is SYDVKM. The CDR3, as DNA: TGTGCCAGCCGACAGGGGTGGGAAAAACTGTTTTTT. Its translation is CASRQGWEKLFF.

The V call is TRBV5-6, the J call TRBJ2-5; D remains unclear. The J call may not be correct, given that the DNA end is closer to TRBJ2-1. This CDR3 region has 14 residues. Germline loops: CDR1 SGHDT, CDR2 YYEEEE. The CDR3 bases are TGTGCCAGCAGCTATCGACGGAATAGTAATGAGCAGTTCTTC. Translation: CASSYRRNSNEQFF.

The CDR3, as DNA: TGTGCCAGCAGCTCAACCCGGGACACCGAATCCGAGCAGTTCTTC. This translates into CASSSTRDTESEQFF. The chain recombines TRBV11-2 with TRBJ2-7; D is possibly TRBD1 (6 bases). The J call may be wrong; the DNA end is better matched by TRBJ2-1. Germline V lookup: CDR1 SGHAT, CDR2 FQNNGV. The CDR3 is made up of 15 amino acids.

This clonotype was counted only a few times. The CDR3 coding sequence is TGTGCCAGCAGCCAAGTGGGACAGGGGGCAGATACGCAGTATTTT. This sequence encodes CASSQVGQGADTQYF. V and J are TRBV4-2 and TRBJ2-3; 11 bases map to TRBD1. The V and J ends lost 1 base and 4 bases, in that order; junction bases with no gene match: 1. This CDR3 contains 15 residues. Germline loops: CDR1 LGHNA, CDR2 YNFKEQ.

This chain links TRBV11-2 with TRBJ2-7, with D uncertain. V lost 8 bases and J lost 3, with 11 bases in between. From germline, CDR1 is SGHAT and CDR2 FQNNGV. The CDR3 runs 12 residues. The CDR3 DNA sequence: TGTGCCAGCTTTAGAGACATCTACGAGCAGTACTTC. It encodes CASFRDIYEQYF.

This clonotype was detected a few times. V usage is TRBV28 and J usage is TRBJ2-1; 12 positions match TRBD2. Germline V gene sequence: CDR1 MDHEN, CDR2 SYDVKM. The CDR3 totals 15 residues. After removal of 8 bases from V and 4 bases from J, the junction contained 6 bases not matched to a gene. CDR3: CASLRTSGEYNEQFF. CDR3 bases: TGTGCCAGCCTCCGGACTAGCGGGGAATACAATGAGCAGTTCTTC.

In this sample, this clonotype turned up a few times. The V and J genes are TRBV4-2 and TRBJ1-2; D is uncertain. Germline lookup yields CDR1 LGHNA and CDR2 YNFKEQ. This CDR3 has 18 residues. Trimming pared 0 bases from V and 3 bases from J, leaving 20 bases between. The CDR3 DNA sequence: TGTGCCAGCAGCCAAGACTCTGGGGTGGGTTCAAAATACTATGGCTACACCTTC. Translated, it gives CASSQDSGVGSKYYGYTF.

In nucleotides, the CDR3 is TGTGCCAGCAGCCAATTCAGCGATGAGCAGTTCTTC. Encoded protein: CASSQFSDEQFF. The chain combines TRBV4-2 with TRBJ2-1; D is unresolved. This CDR3 has 12 amino acids. CDR1 LGHNA and CDR2 YNFKEQ come from the germline V gene. The V end lost 2 bases, the J end lost 8 bases, and 7 bases lay between the germline ends.

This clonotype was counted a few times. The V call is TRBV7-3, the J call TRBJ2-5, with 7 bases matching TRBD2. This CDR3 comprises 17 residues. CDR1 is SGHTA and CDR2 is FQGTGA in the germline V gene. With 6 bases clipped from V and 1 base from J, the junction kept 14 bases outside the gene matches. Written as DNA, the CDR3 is TGTGCCAGCAGGGGGGGGAAAGGACGGAGTTTCCAAGAGACCCAGTACTTC. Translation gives CASRGGKGRSFQETQYF.

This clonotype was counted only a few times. CDR3 sequence: CASIGGYRGPQYF. CDR3 nucleotides: TGTGCCAGCATTGGGGGGTACAGGGGGCCCCAGTACTTC. V and J are TRBV28 and TRBJ2-4; 9 bases are shared with TRBD1. The germline CDR1 and CDR2 sequences are MDHEN and SYDVKM. The CDR3 is made up of 13 amino acids. V lost 7 bases to trimming and J lost 13 bases; unmatched junction nucleotides: 11.

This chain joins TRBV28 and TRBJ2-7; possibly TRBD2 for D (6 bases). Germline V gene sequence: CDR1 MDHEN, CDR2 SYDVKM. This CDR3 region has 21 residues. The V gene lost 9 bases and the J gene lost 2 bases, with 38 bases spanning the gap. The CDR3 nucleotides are TGTGCCAGTTCCGAATTAGGGTCGGGGAGGTCCATCCGAGACTCACCCTACGAGCAGTACTTC. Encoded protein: CASSELGSGRSIRDSPYEQYF.

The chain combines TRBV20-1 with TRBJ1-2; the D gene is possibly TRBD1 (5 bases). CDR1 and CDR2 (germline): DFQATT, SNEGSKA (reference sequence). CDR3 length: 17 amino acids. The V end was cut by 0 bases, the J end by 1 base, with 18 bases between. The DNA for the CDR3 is TGCAGTGCTAGAGAGTGGGGCAGCGAAACCGGTAACTATGGCTACACCTTC. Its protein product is CSAREWGSETGNYGYTF.

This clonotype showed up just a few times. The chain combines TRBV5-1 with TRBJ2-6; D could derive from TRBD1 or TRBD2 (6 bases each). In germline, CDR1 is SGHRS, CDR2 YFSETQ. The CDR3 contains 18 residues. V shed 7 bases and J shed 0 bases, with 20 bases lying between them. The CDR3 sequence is CASSPSGGPPSGANVLTF. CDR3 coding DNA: TGCGCCAGCTCCCCCTCTGGGGGGCCTCCCTCTGGGGCCAACGTCCTGACTTTC.

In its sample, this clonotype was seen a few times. Here the CDR3 DNA reads TGCGCCAGCAGCCAAGATTCGAGGACAGGTTTCACCTTC. Translation: CASSQDSRTGFTF. The rearrangement links TRBV4-3 to TRBJ1-2; 7 nucleotides line up with TRBD1. Germline loops: CDR1 LGHNA, CDR2 YSLEER. The CDR3 is 13 residues long. V dropped 0 bases and J dropped 13; count of bases not matched to a gene: 8.

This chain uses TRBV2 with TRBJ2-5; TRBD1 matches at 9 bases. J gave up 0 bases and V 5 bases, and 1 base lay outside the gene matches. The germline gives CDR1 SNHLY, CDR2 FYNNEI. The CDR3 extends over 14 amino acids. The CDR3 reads CASSRQGDQETQYF. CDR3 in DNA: TGTGCCAGCAGTCGACAGGGGGACCAAGAGACCCAGTACTTC.

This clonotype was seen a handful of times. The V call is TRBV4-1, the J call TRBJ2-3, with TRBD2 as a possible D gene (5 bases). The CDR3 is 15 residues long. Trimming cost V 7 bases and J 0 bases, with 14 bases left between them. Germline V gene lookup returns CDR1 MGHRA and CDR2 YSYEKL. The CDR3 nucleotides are TGCGCCAGCATCAGAGCGGTTTTTAGCACAGATACGCAGTATTTT. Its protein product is CASIRAVFSTDTQYF.

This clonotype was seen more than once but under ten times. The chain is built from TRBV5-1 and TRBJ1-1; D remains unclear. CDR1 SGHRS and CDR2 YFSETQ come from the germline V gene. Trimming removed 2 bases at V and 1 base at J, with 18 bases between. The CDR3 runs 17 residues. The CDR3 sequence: CASSFLFPRHRNTEAFF. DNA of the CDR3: TGCGCCAGCAGCTTTCTTTTTCCGAGACACCGGAACACTGAAGCTTTCTTT.